The 10 T cell receptor beta chains below were found in one sample sequenced in a study of blood T cell repertoires in COVID-19. Some clones are missing from TCRdb's copy, which holds only in-frame ones; the method was immunoSEQ multiplex PCR. The sample holds about 380,000 clones, 88% seen once. The sample consisted of PBMCs or T cells enriched from blood (not recorded which). The source is a young woman who had recovered from COVID-19.

The rearrangement links TRBV6-5 to TRBJ1-2; perhaps TRBD1 as D (5 bases). Germline lookup yields CDR1 MNHEY and CDR2 SVGAGI. V gave up 2 bases and J gave up 8 bases, with 12 bases separating them. The CDR3 is 13 amino acids. This chain's CDR3 is CASSYHTGAGYTF. The CDR3 nucleotides read TGTGCCAGCAGTTACCACACAGGCGCGGGCTACACCTTC.

This clone came up a few times. The rearrangement uses TRBV5-6 and TRBJ1-2; D not resolved. Germline CDR1 reads SGHDT; CDR2 reads YYEEEE. This CDR3 region has 15 residues. The V end lost 1 base, the J end lost 7 bases, and 17 bases lay between the germline ends. The CDR3 bases are TGTGCCAGCAGCTTGTATGTGGGCGTGGCAGGTGGCTACACCTTC. Amino acid sequence: CASSLYVGVAGGYTF.

V and J are TRBV5-1 and TRBJ2-7; D not resolved. The germline V gene has CDR1 SGHRS and CDR2 YFSETQ. The CDR3 is 14 residues long. Trimming took off 0 bases at V and 2 bases at J, with 9 bases between the two ends. The CDR3 DNA reads TGCGCCAGCAGCTTGGCCAACACCGCCTACGAGCAGTACTTC. As protein: CASSLANTAYEQYF.

The gene calls are TRBV19 and TRBJ2-4, with D perhaps matching TRBD1 (7 bases). Per the germline V gene, CDR1 is LNHDA and CDR2 is SQIVND (reference sequence). V was clipped by 7 bases and J by 0 bases, with 13 bases between them. The CDR3 loop spans 15 amino acids. The CDR3 sequence: CASTEGALAKNIQYF. The DNA of the CDR3 is TGTGCCAGTACGGAGGGGGCCTTAGCCAAAAACATTCAGTACTTC.

This chain joins TRBV19 and TRBJ2-1; D gene uncertain. The V end lost 7 bases, the J end lost 5 bases, and 3 bases lay between the germline ends. CDR3 size: 10 residues. The germline V gene encodes CDR1 LNHDA and CDR2 SQIVND (reference sequence). The CDR3 DNA reads as TGTGCCAGTAAGCACAATGAGCAGTTCTTC. Encoded protein: CASKHNEQFF.

This chain joins TRBV7-2 and TRBJ2-2, with a possible D match to TRBD2 (7 bases). CDR1 is SGHTA, CDR2 FQGNSA, per germline. The CDR3 totals 15 residues. Trimming removed 5 bases at V and 4 bases at J, with 14 bases between. CDR3: CASSQWRGGTGELFF. The CDR3, as DNA: TGTGCCAGCAGCCAGTGGAGGGGGGGCACCGGGGAGCTGTTTTTT.

This sequence joins TRBV30 and TRBJ2-5; 10 bases match TRBD2. CDR1 is GTSNPN and CDR2 is SVGIG in the germline V gene (reference sequence). CDR3 length equals 14 residues. V gave up 4 bases and J gave up 5 bases; unmatched junction bases: 7. The chain's CDR3 is CAWNERGGRETQYF. The CDR3 DNA reads as TGTGCCTGGAATGAGCGGGGGGGCAGGGAGACCCAGTACTTC.

The V call is TRBV5-1, the J call TRBJ2-1; 7 positions match TRBD2. Germline V gene data show CDR1 as SGHRS and CDR2 as YFSETQ. Trimming at V came to 4 bases and at J to 9 bases, leaving 7 bases not matched to a gene. This CDR3 is built from 13 residues. The CDR3 sequence is CASSDGLGSEQFF. The DNA for the CDR3 is TGCGCCAGCAGCGACGGACTAGGATCTGAGCAGTTCTTC.

The chain uses TRBV4-2 and TRBJ2-1; TRBD2 agrees at 12 bases. Germline CDR1 LGHNA, CDR2 YNFKEQ. The J segment lost 0 bases and the V segment lost 3 bases, leaving 6 bases of the junction unmatched. The CDR3 consists of 18 residues. CDR3 residues: CASSHPTSGGSSYNEQFF. CDR3 nucleotide sequence: TGTGCCAGCAGCCATCCGACTAGCGGGGGTAGCTCCTACAATGAGCAGTTCTTC.

The V call is TRBV21-1, the J call TRBJ2-5; TRBD2 is the table's D call and was not checked against the DNA. TRBV21-1 is recorded as a pseudogene. CDR3 length: 12 residues. CDR3 sequence reads: CASSGGEETQYF. The CDR3 DNA reads as TGTGCCAGCTCAGGCGGGGAAGAGACCCAGTACTTC.